This passage covers 5 T cell receptor beta chains from one sample sequenced in a study of blood T cell repertoires in COVID-19. TCRdb's table, derived via immunoSEQ multiplex PCR, lists solely in-frame clones and lacks some. This repertoire shows hundreds of thousands of clones, 80% to 90% found once; its top ten account for 1%. The specimen sequenced was PBMCs or T cells enriched from blood (not recorded which). The receptors shown here come from a man aged 18 to 30 who had recovered from COVID-19.

Note on this clone: This sample includes further DNA sequences coding for the same CDR3. V is TRBV30 and J is TRBJ1-2; the match to TRBD1 covers 7 bases. Germline values: CDR1 GTSNPN, CDR2 SVGIG (reference sequence). V dropped 2 bases and J dropped 2; count of bases not matched to a gene: 2. CDR3 length: 13 residues. CDR3 sequence: CAWSLTGNYGYTF. The CDR3 DNA reads TGTGCCTGGAGTTTGACAGGGAACTATGGCTACACCTTC.

The chain is built from TRBV29-1 and TRBJ2-7; a possible D gene is TRBD2 (6 bases). Germline V gene lookup returns CDR1 SQVTM and CDR2 ANQGSEA. Trimming took 4 bases from V and 7 from J, leaving 17 bases between them. This CDR3 region has 13 residues. Written as DNA, the CDR3 is TGCAGCGTTGGTTCAGGGAGGTTAAGAGAGCAGTACTTC. It is translated as CSVGSGRLREQYF.

This sequence joins TRBV2 and TRBJ2-7; 9 positions match TRBD1. The CDR3 totals 16 residues. Germline V lookup: CDR1 SNHLY, CDR2 FYNNEI. J was trimmed by 5 bases and V by 2 bases; bases with no gene match: 10. The CDR3 region has the DNA TGTGCCAGCAGTGAAATTACAGGGGGCGCGTATCACGAGCAGTACTTC. Translating it yields CASSEITGGAYHEQYF.

This rearrangement joins TRBV16 to TRBJ2-7; 9 bases align to TRBD2. This CDR3 spans 13 amino acids. Per germline, CDR1 KGHSY and CDR2 FQNENV. V dropped 2 bases and J dropped 11; count of bases not matched to a gene: 7. CDR3 sequence reads: CASSQLLAGDEYF. In DNA form, the CDR3 reads TGTGCCAGCAGCCAACTGTTAGCGGGGGATGAGTACTTC.

The chain joins TRBV5-4 to TRBJ2-2, with a weak D call TRBD2 (6 bases). Deletions cut 3 bases from V and 7 bases from J, with 16 bases between. Germline V gives CDR1 SGHNT, CDR2 YYREEE (reference sequence). The CDR3 loop spans 15 amino acids. CDR3 bases: TGTGCCAGCAGCTCCCTCTCTGGGGGGATCGGGGAGCTGTTTTTT. This encodes CASSSLSGGIGELFF.